One T cell receptor (beta chain) is described in this entry. What it recognizes is unknown. The V end lost 4 bases, the J end lost 6 bases, and 9 bases lay between the germline ends. This CDR3 is built from 12 residues. The germline V gene encodes CDR1 SGHNT and CDR2 YYREEE (reference sequence). This specimen belongs to a study of cytomegalovirus exposure and HLA in healthy donors. Study-level results: As a later analysis showed, several of the most significant clusters appeared to be linked to common viral pathogens. Across all donors, roughly uniform sequencing depth was an assumption of the presence/absence analyses. The listing of roughly 160 TCR beta chains classed them as cytomegalovirus-associated. Later analysis found that TCR beta chains associated with HLA were more clonally expanded than other, equally common chains.

The PCR employed 60 Vbeta primers together with 13 Jbeta primers. Measured with immunoSEQ multiplex PCR; TCRdb has only the in-frame clones, and not every one. The data hold about 210,000 clones, with roughly 86% observed a single time. The receptor was isolated from a man aged 35-49 years in good health and CMV-seropositive. The sequencing sample was made of PBMCs. The rearrangement links TRBV5-4 to TRBJ2-3, with D uncertain. CDR3 coding DNA: TGTGCCAGCAGCGTGAACGCGGATACGCAGTATTTT. Residues: CASSVNADTQYF.